The sequence of this TCR beta chain was determined in a study of beta chain features in type 1 diabetes (dated by TCRdb to the late 2010s). Regarding the study in general: Mean age, gender distribution, total cell number and subset yield did not differ between patients and healthy donors. A total of 100 million to 110 million sorted cells were examined across all samples, and a strong correlation was observed between cell number per subset and RNA yield. In the study, TCRB repertoires of sorted circulating CD4+ T cell subsets from recently diagnosed type 1 diabetes patients were compared with those of matched healthy donors. Regulatory and stem cell-like memory subsets were obtained from only 8 patients and about eight healthy donors, while naive and central memory subsets were obtained from all 28 donors.

All of the isolated RNA was reverse transcribed with the High Capacity cDNA Reverse Transcription Kit, so expressed TCRB transcripts were sequenced. Naive, central memory and regulatory T cell samples underwent deep immunoSEQ sequencing, averaging about 3.57 million total reads per sample. Sorted cells were lysed in RLT buffer, and RNA was extracted using DNase-treated RNeasy Micro or Mini kits according to cell number. Each cell subset was processed separately to prevent cross-contamination, with patient and healthy donor samples processed together. Using the immunoSEQ multiplex PCR, TCRB sequences were amplified from cDNA into 87-bp fragments spanning the CDR3 region. Sequencing of the amplicons was performed on the Illumina HiSeq platform. The study's own analysis went as follows. PCR bias was computationally corrected using synthetic template baselines, reads within Hamming distance 2 were collapsed, and singletons that could not be merged were discarded. Reads were aligned against IMGT to assign V, D and J genes, CDR3 length and insertions or deletions at six rearrangement sites. Within each subset, clonotype counts were normalized to sorted cell number, after which true diversity and Gini coefficients were computed with the tcR R package. Repertoire sharing was quantified using the overlap coefficient calculated on TCRB nucleotide sequences. Out-of-frame TCRB sequences from naive cells were analyzed to stand in for the pre-selection repertoire. TCRdb carries this immuneACCESS record with in-frame sequences only. Its versions omit some clonotypes, under half of them owing to an unresolved V gene in the studies checked, with the rest unexplained. D and trimming come from the DNA, and the V and J calls and clone size come from that table. The sample contains under 300,000 clones, approximately 10% of them found a single time. More than 0.015% of the sample rests with the top ten.

Overall study outcomes, separate from this receptor: In all four CD4+ subsets, TCRB CDR3 length was moderately but significantly shorter in type 1 diabetes patients. Because cDNA rather than genomic DNA was sequenced, highly expressing activated cells could have been over-represented, although no difference in activation and CD3 levels was found between groups. At VDJ recombination sites, patients with type 1 diabetes made fewer insertions and deleted more nucleotides, a pattern implying thymic rearrangement abnormalities. Because small numbers of individuals were included in the HLA sub-analyses, any influence of HLA type on TCRB rearrangement was left unresolved. The naive, central memory and regulatory TCRB repertoires appeared to resemble one another more closely among patients than among healthy donors. PCR might favor shorter templates, but patient and control samples were amplified and corrected together, so any skew would affect both groups equally.

Each donor gave one peripheral blood draw, averaging approximately 0.12 L, which was collected into heparinised tubes. Using a panel that included CD45RO, CCR7, CD25, CD127, CD95 and CD27, naive, central memory, regulatory and stem cell-like memory CD4+ T cells were sorted on a BD FACSAria II. All sorted populations exceeded 95% purity. PBMCs were isolated immediately by Lymphoprep density gradient centrifugation and stained directly without culture. So that batch effects would be minimized, each experiment stained and sorted samples in pairs, pairing one healthy donor with one patient. Of note for this clone: The specificity of this receptor is unknown. No qualities accompany the bases; no much larger clone lies one base away. This sample includes further DNA sequences coding for the same CDR3.

From cysteine to phenylalanine, the CDR3 is 15 amino acids long. Here the CDR3 DNA is all that survives: 45 bases in frame from base 1. V and J are trimmed by 5 bases and 7 bases, and the gene matches miss 9 bases of the junction. Looking up the germline V gene yields CDR1 SGHTA and CDR2 FQGNSA. This TCR was sampled from a man aged 30-40 years with type 1 diabetes. The rearrangement joined TRBV7-2 to TRBJ2-1; 9 of the junction bases match TRBD1. The material sequenced was naive CD4+ T cells from blood. The cell subset or site label here, explained by the study, means: true naive CD4+ T cells. The DNA is TGTGCCAGCAGCCTGGGCGGGACAGGGTATAATGAGCAGTTCTTC. The encoded protein is CASSLGGTGYNEQFF.